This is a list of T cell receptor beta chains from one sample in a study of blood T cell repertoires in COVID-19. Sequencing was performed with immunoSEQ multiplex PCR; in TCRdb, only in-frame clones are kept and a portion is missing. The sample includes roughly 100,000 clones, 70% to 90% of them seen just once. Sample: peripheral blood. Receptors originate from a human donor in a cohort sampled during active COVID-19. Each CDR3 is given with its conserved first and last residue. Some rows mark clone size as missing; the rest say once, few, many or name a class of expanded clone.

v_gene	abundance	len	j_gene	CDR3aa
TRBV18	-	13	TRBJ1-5	CASSKDFNQPQHF
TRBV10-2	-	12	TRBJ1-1	CASSGVPFETFF
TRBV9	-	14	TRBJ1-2	CASRDGQINYGYTF
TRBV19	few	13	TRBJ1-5	CASSDTGRQPQHF
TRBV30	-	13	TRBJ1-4	CAWSGGPGEKLFF
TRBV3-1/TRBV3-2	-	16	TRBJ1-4	CASSTRDRGNNEKLFF
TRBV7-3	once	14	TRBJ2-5	CASSARGRGETQYF
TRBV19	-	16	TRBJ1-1	CASSSWDGIGGTEAFF
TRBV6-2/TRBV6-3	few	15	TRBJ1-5	CASSSTGVGNQPQHF
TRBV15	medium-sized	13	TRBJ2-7	CATSRQGASEQYF
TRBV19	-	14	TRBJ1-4	CASSLFAATEKLFF
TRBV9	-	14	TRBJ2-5	CASSPLRGRETQYF
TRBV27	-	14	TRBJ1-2	CASSHAGGNYGYTF
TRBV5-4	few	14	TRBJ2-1	CASSRAGGGNEQFF
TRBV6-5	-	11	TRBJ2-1	CASSFINEQFF
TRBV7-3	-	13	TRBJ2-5	CASSLTNQETQYF
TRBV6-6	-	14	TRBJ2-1	CASSPGGSYNEQFF
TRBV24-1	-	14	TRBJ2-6	CATSSSGGANVLTF
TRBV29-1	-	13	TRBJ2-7	CSVGRDRDYEQYF
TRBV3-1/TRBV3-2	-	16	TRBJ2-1	CASSQRTPPSYNEQFF
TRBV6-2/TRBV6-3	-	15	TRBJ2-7	CASSWTGGSVGEQYF
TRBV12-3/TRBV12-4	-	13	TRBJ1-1	CASSLSEGDEAFF
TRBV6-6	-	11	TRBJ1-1	CASSYPPRAFF
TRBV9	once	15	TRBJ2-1	CASSVGTSGANEQFF
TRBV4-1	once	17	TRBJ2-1	CASSQEAGSSSYNEQFF
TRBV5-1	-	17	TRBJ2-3	CASTWGPSGAARDTQYF
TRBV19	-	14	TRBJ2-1	CASSMGGARNEQFF
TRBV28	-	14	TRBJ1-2	CASSPPARGQGYTF
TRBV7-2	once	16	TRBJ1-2	CASSHTGGVVNYGYTF
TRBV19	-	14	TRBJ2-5	CASGSAGARETQYF
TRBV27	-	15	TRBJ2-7	CASSLALAGVYEQYF
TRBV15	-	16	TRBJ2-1	CATSREGLGGGNEQFF
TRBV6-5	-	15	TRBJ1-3	CASSPRRGKGNTIYF
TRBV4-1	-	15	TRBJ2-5	CASSQVLRQSKTQYF
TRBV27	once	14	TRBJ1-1	CASSLSGLGTEAFF
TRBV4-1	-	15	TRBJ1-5	CASSQGGRNNQPQHF
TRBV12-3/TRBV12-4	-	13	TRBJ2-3	CASSPGQTDTQYF
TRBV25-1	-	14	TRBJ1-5	CASRETGLDQPQHF
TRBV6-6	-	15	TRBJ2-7	CASNPSISFTYEQYF
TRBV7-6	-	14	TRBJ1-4	CASSLTGLNEKLFF
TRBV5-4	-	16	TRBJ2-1	CASSLGQGGSYNEQFF
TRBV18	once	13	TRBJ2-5	CASSLGRGETQYF
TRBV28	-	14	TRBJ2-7	CASSFAGMSYEQYF